This TCR beta chain originates from a study of blood T cell repertoires in COVID-19. Seattle participants joined during active infection and were tracked over time. As originally analysed: How many nucleated cells were present was estimated from reference gene primer amplification. Sequencing used immunoSEQ multiplex PCR; TCRdb keeps in-frame clones, though not all of them. That table is the source of V, J and clone size, and D and trimming were worked out from the DNA. This table holds 200,000 to 250,000 clones, approximately 78% found once. Per germline, CDR1 LNHDA and CDR2 SQIVND (reference sequence). The CDR3 runs to 14 residues. Deletions cut 2 bases from V and 10 bases from J, with 15 bases between.

The TCR sequence derives from an older woman with COVID-19, enrolled during active disease. The sample consisted of peripheral blood. The chain carries TRBV19 and TRBJ2-1; D may be TRBD1 (6 bases). The CDR3 bases are TGTGCCAGTAGTATAAGCGGACAAAGGGGGGAGCAGTTCTTC. Its translation: CASSISGQRGEQFF.